This T cell receptor beta chain was found in a study of blood T cells in healthy people across ages. Through a sample-barcoded 5' primer and a J-beta primer mix, a second PCR was run for roughly 6 to 12 cycles. MiXCR was run by TCRdb on the 5' RACE reads, yielding one entry per CDR3 protein. The table records approximately 810,000 distinct CDR3 sequences, 30% to 45% of them present only once. The CDR3 runs to 13 residues. V shed 10 bases, J shed 7 bases, and the junction held 13 bases outside the gene matches. The germline CDR1 and CDR2 sequences are ENHRY and SYGVKD. The chain carries TRBV10-3 and TRBJ2-7; 7 bases fit TRBD2. The source of this sequence is a man between 18 and 35 years old in good health. Sequencing was carried out using blood. The DNA of the CDR3 is TGTGCCACCCGGGGGGTCCGTTACAATGAGCAGTACTTC. It encodes CATRGVRYNEQYF.